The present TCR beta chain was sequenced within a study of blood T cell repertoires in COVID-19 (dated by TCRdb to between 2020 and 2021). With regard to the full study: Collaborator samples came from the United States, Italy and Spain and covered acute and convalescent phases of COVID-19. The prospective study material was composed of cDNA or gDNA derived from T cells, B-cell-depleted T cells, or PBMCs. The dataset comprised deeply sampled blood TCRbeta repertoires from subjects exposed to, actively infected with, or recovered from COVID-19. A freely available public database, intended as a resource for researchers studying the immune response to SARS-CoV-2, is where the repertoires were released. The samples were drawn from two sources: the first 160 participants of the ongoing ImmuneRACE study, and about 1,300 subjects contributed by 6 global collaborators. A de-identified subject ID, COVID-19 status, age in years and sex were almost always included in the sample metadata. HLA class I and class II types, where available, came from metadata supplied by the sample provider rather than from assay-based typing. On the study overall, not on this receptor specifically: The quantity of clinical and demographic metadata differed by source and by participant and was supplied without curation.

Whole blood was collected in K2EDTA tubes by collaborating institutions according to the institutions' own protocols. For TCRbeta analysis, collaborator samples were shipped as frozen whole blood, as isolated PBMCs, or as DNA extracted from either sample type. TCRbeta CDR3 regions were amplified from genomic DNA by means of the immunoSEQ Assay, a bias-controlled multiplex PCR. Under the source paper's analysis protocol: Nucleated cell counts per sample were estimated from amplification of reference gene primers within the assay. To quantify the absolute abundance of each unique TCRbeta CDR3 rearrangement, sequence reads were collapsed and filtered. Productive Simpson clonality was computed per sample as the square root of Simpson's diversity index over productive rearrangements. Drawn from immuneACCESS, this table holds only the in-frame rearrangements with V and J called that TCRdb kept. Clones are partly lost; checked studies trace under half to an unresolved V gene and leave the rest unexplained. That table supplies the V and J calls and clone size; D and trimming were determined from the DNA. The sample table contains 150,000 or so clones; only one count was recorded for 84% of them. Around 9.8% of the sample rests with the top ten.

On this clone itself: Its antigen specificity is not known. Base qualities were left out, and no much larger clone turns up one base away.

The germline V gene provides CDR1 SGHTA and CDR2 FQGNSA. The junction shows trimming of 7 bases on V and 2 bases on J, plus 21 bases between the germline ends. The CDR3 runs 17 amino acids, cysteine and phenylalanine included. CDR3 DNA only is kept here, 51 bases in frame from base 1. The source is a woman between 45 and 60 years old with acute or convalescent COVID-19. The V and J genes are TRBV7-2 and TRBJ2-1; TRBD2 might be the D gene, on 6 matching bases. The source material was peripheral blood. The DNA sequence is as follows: TGTGCCAGCACCGAGAAAGGGACTTTTCGAACCTACAATGAGCAGTTCTTC. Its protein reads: CASTEKGTFRTYNEQFF. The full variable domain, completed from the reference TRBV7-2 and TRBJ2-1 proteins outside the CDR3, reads GAGVSQSPSNKVTEKGKDVELRCDPISGHTALYWYRQSLGQGLEFLIYFQGNSAPDKSGLPSDRFSAERTGGSVSTLTIQRTQQEDSAVYLCASTEKGTFRTYNEQFFGPGTRLTVL.